The 16 T cell receptor beta chains below were found in one sample sequenced in a study of blood T cells in healthy people across ages. The second PCR ran roughly 7 to 11 cycles with a sample-barcoded 5' primer and J-beta primers. TCRdb independently ran MiXCR on the 5' RACE reads; one entry per CDR3 protein. Altogether more than 650,000 distinct CDR3 sequences are present, about 53% being singletons, with the ten largest covering roughly two fifths. Sequencing was carried out using blood. The receptors come from a man older than 75 in good health.

The genes are TRBV29-1 and TRBJ2-1; D possibly matches TRBD1 or TRBD2 (6 bases each). Per the germline V gene, CDR1 is SQVTM and CDR2 is ANQGSEA. The CDR3 has 17 amino acids. The V end was cut by 0 bases, the J end by 10 bases, with 25 bases between. The CDR3 spells CSVEDPTGPGGAYEQFF. The CDR3 DNA reads TGCAGCGTTGAAGATCCGACAGGCCCCGGAGGGGCCTACGAGCAGTTCTTC.

J is TRBJ2-7 and V is TRBV28; 7 positions match TRBD1. This CDR3 has 13 residues. Germline CDR1 reads MDHEN; CDR2 reads SYDVKM. The V and J ends lost 4 bases and 3 bases, in that order; junction bases with no gene match: 3. This chain's CDR3 is CASSSGTVYEQYF. CDR3 in DNA: TGTGCCAGCAGTTCCGGGACAGTCTACGAGCAGTACTTC.

This chain links TRBV20-1 with TRBJ2-3; 13 positions agree with TRBD2. Germline CDR1 reads DFQATT; CDR2 reads SNEGSKA (reference sequence). Trimming cost V 5 bases and J 4 bases; bases outside gene matches: 9. The CDR3 loop spans 16 amino acids. CDR3 sequence: CSADGLAGDGSDTQYF. CDR3 bases: TGCAGTGCTGATGGACTAGCGGGAGATGGGTCAGATACGCAGTATTTT.

Ten or more counts support this clonotype. The CDR3 nucleotides read TGTGCCAGCAGCACAGGGGGACCTGGGGCCAACGTCCTGACTTTC. Amino acids: CASSTGGPGANVLTF. This chain uses TRBV5-4 with TRBJ2-6; the match to TRBD1 covers 8 bases. This CDR3 is built from 15 residues. With 4 bases clipped from V and 2 bases from J, the junction kept 2 bases outside the gene matches. Per the germline V gene, CDR1 is SGHNT and CDR2 is YYREEE (reference sequence).

The V call is TRBV7-9, the J call TRBJ2-5; D not certain. Germline CDR1 SEHNR, CDR2 FQNEAQ (reference sequence). Trimming cost V 5 bases and J 2 bases, with 12 bases left between them. The CDR3 has 14 residues. CDR3 loop: CASSPPSWQETQYF. The CDR3 DNA follows: TGTGCCAGCAGCCCTCCGTCTTGGCAAGAGACCCAGTACTTC.

The gene calls are TRBV9 and TRBJ1-1, with TRBD1 as a possible D gene (6 bases). CDR3 length: 15 amino acids. Germline V CDR1 and CDR2: SGDLS, YYNGEE. The V end lost 0 bases, the J end lost 1 base, and 10 bases lay between the germline ends. Here the CDR3 reads CASSVGWGQNTEAFF. The CDR3 DNA is TGTGCCAGCAGCGTAGGTTGGGGGCAGAACACTGAAGCTTTCTTT.

The rearrangement links TRBV6-6 to TRBJ1-5; D unresolved. Per germline, CDR1 MNHNY and CDR2 SVGAGI (reference sequence). Trimming removed 2 bases at V and 6 bases at J, with 5 bases between. This CDR3 comprises 12 residues. Here the CDR3 DNA reads TGTGCCAGCAGTTACCCGGGTCAGCCCCAGCATTTT. This encodes CASSYPGQPQHF.

V is TRBV7-3 and J is TRBJ2-4, with D uncertain. The J call is in doubt because the DNA end fits TRBJ2-7 better. The CDR3 length is 13 residues. Germline V gene lookup returns CDR1 SGHTA and CDR2 FQGTGA. CDR3 in amino acids: CASSLGSSSEQYF. CDR3 coding DNA: TGTGCCAGCAGCTTAGGGTCTTCGAGCGAGCAGTACTTC.

As concerns this clonotype: Since a much larger clone is just one base distant, this may be a read error. This rearrangement joins TRBV6-2 or TRBV6-3 to TRBJ2-5; 8 nucleotides align to TRBD2. The CDR3 is made up of 13 amino acids. Looked up from germline, CDR1 is MNHEY and CDR2 is SVGEGT. V was pared by 6 bases and J by 4 bases, with 4 bases of the junction left unmatched. The CDR3 protein is CASRNSGIETQYF. CDR3 DNA sequence: TGTGCCAGCAGGAATAGCGGGATAGAGACCCAGTACTTC.

V is TRBV5-1 and J is TRBJ2-4; D might be TRBD2 (6 bases). The CDR3 runs to 16 residues. CDR1 and CDR2 (germline): SGHRS, YFSETQ. Trimming left V 4 bases short and J 1 base short, with 15 bases between. The CDR3 loop reads CASSEEGWGAKNIQYF. In DNA form, the CDR3 reads TGCGCCAGCAGCGAGGAGGGGTGGGGGGCCAAAAACATTCAGTACTTC. The variable domain in full, completed from reference TRBV5-1 and TRBJ2-4, reads KAGVTQTPRYLIKTRGQQVTLSCSPISGHRSVSWYQQTPGQGLQFLFEYFSETQRNKGNFPGRFSGRQFSNSRSEMNVSTLELGDSALYLCASSEEGWGAKNIQYFGAGTRLSVL.

Comments on this clonotype: At one boundary the junction diverges from the germline segment, which might be a read error. V and J are TRBV20-1 and TRBJ2-7; 7 nucleotides line up with TRBD1. The CDR3 runs to 13 residues. Germline CDR1 is DFQATT and CDR2 is SNEGSKA (reference sequence). The CDR3 loop reads CSAPTGNSYGQYF. The CDR3 DNA sequence: TGCAGTGCCCCGACAGGGAACTCCTACGGGCAGTACTTC.

This chain links TRBV20-1 with TRBJ2-1; D might be TRBD1 or TRBD2, each matching 6 bases. The CDR3 is made up of 14 amino acids. V was cut by 5 bases and J by 0 bases, with 11 bases left in between. The V gene's germline CDR1 is DFQATT and CDR2 SNEGSKA (reference sequence). CDR3 sequence: CSAAGHDSYNEQFF. The CDR3 DNA follows: TGCAGTGCTGCGGGACATGACTCCTACAATGAGCAGTTCTTC.

The CDR3 coding sequence is TGCAGCGTCGTGACCTGGGCGGCCGTCGACTATGGCTACACCTTC. Its translation: CSVVTWAAVDYGYTF. The chain recombines TRBV29-1 with TRBJ1-2; D remains ambiguous. V was pared by 6 bases and J by 3 bases, with 20 bases between. Germline loops: CDR1 SQVTM, CDR2 ANQGSEA. The CDR3 totals 15 residues.

The V gene is TRBV6-5, the J gene TRBJ2-1; D might be TRBD1 (6 bases). Germline V gene lookup returns CDR1 MNHEY and CDR2 SVGAGI. V lost 6 bases, J lost 4 bases, and 10 bases lay in between. CDR3 size: 13 residues. In DNA form, the CDR3 reads TGTGCCAGCAGACGACAGGAATACAATGAGCAGTTCTTC. It is translated as CASRRQEYNEQFF.

Turning to this clonotype: Mismatch with germline at one junction end may stem from a read error. The chain recombines TRBV13 with TRBJ2-4, with a tentative D call TRBD2 (5 bases). The tail of the sequence fits TRBJ2-7 better, so the J call may be wrong. This CDR3 is built from 13 residues. Germline V CDR1 and CDR2: PRHDT, FYEKMQ (reference sequence). The CDR3 spells CANSLTAGYEQYF. The CDR3, as DNA: TGTGCCAACAGCTTAACTGCGGGCTACGAGCAGTACTTC.

This rearrangement joins TRBV2 to TRBJ1-1; D unresolved. CDR1 is SNHLY, CDR2 FYNNEI, per germline. The CDR3 is 13 amino acids. V was shortened by 6 bases and J by 4 bases, with 12 bases between the two germline ends. The CDR3 sequence is CASRAEEVTEAFF. As DNA, the CDR3 is TGTGCCAGCAGGGCCGAGGAGGTCACTGAAGCTTTCTTT. The full variable domain, completed using reference TRBV2 and TRBJ1-1, is EPEVTQTPSHQVTQMGQEVILRCVPISNHLYFYWYRQILGQKVEFLVSFYNNEISEKSEIFDDQFSVERPDGSNFTLKIRSTKLEDSAMYFCASRAEEVTEAFFGQGTRLTVV.